A single TCR beta chain is shown here with its context. Its antigen is still unknown. This sample is part of a study of T cells in Graves' hyperthyroidism and ophthalmopathy. Study background: Peripheral blood sampling occurred at initial diagnosis, before any treatment.

Study-level results: A median around 5.9 months before onset, the model predicted ophthalmopathy. Within blood appeared most thyroid clonotypes that had expanded above 0.001.

Trimming removed 4 bases at V and 7 bases at J, with 7 bases between. The V gene's germline CDR1 is SQVTM and CDR2 ANQGSEA. The CDR3 runs 11 residues. TCR beta CDR3 region amplification was performed from RNA transcripts. HTBI primers were used for first-round RT-PCR of the TCR CDR3. TCRdb itself ran the multiplex PCR reads through MiXCR, one entry per CDR3 protein. The table lists a few hundred thousand distinct CDR3 sequences, roughly 20% of them singletons. Patients were excluded because of uncontrolled infection, other autoimmune disease, pregnancy or lactation. V gene TRBV29-1 combines with J gene TRBJ2-2; D may be TRBD2 (5 bases). Sequenced sample: blood. This sequence was found in a man aged 18 to 30 with Graves' hyperthyroidism. The CDR3 loop is CSVGGYGELFF. CDR3 bases: TGCAGCGTTGGAGGGTACGGGGAGCTGTTTTTT.